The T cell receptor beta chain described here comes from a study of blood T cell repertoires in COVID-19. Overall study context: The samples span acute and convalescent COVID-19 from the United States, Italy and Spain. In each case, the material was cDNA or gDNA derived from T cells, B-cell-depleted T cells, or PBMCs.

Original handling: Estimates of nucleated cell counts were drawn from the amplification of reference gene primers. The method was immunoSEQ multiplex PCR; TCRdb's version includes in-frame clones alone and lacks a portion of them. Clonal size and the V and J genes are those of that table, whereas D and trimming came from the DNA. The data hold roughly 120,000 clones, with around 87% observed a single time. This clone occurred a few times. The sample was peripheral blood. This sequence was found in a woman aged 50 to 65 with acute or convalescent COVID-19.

CDR3 residues: CASSLGQGGSNQPQHF. The CDR3 bases are TGCGCCAGCAGCCTAGGACAGGGGGGTAGCAATCAGCCCCAGCATTTT. The chain has TRBV5-1 and TRBJ1-5; 10 positions match TRBD1. CDR1 is SGHRS and CDR2 is YFSETQ in the germline V gene. The length of the CDR3 is 16 residues. Unmatched junction bases numbered 4, after V lost 4 bases and J lost 0 bases.